The next 9 T cell receptor beta chains were all read from a single sample in a study of shared clonotypes between healthy human individuals. Profiling relied on immunoSEQ multiplex PCR, and the TCRdb table lists in-frame clones only, not all of them. The data contain about 2.4 million clones, around 90% of them singletons. The sequencing input was naive CD4+ T cells sorted from blood. Subset denoted: CD45RA+ positively selected. These receptor sequences come from a man aged 18 to 35 in good health.

The CDR3 DNA is TGTGCCAGCTCACCACAGGGGGCGATTGGCTACACCTTC. Its translation is CASSPQGAIGYTF. This chain joins TRBV18 and TRBJ1-2, with 7 bases that match TRBD1. This CDR3 region has 13 residues. Looked up from germline, CDR1 is KGHSH and CDR2 is LQKENI. Trimming took 1 base from V and 7 from J; bases not matched to a gene: 3.

The chain carries TRBV2 and TRBJ1-1; no clear D gene. Germline loops: CDR1 SNHLY, CDR2 FYNNEI. V was pared by 0 bases and J by 1 base, with 12 bases between. CDR3 size: 16 residues. The CDR3 reads CASSEAQIGKNTEAFF. CDR3 bases: TGTGCCAGCAGTGAAGCGCAGATAGGAAAGAACACTGAAGCTTTCTTT.

V and J are TRBV10-3 and TRBJ2-1; TRBD2 is a possible D gene (5 bases). CDR1 ENHRY and CDR2 SYGVKD come from the germline V gene. V shed 2 bases and J shed 1 base, with 12 bases lying between them. The CDR3 is 16 amino acids. The CDR3 protein is CAISEVRRTSYNEQFF. DNA for the CDR3: TGTGCCATCAGTGAGGTCAGACGGACTTCCTACAATGAGCAGTTCTTC.

The chain employs TRBV5-1 and TRBJ2-7; 7 bases match TRBD1. Germline-derived CDR1 and CDR2 are SGHRS and YFSETQ. The CDR3 runs to 13 residues. The trim removed 1 base at V and 7 bases at J, leaving 5 bases unmatched. The CDR3 is CASSLTGALEQYF. The CDR3 DNA follows: TGCGCCAGCAGCTTGACAGGGGCCCTTGAGCAGTACTTC.

With respect to this clone: Distinct nucleotide sequences in the sample also encode this CDR3. CDR3 nucleotide sequence: TGTGCCAGCTCACCAGGGGGCGACTATGGCTACACCTTC. Amino acid sequence: CASSPGGDYGYTF. The chain combines TRBV18 with TRBJ1-2; possibly TRBD1 for D (6 bases). Trimming pared 2 bases from V and 3 bases from J, leaving 7 bases between. The CDR3 has 13 residues. The germline gives CDR1 KGHSH, CDR2 LQKENI.

As regards this clone: Other DNA sequences in the same sample also yield this CDR3. The rearrangement links TRBV7-2 to TRBJ1-1, with D tentatively TRBD1 (5 bases). Germline values: CDR1 SGHTA, CDR2 FQGNSA. Between the trimmed V and J ends, which lost 4 bases and 4 bases, there was a span of 13 bases. The CDR3 extends over 14 amino acids. The CDR3 spells CASSSQGAGTEAFF. The CDR3, as DNA: TGTGCCAGCAGCTCACAAGGGGCAGGCACTGAAGCTTTCTTT.

The chain has TRBV7-9 and TRBJ1-3, with 7 bases matching TRBD1. V was clipped by 3 bases and J by 2 bases; unmatched bases: 7. The CDR3 spans 16 residues. CDR1 is SEHNR, CDR2 FQNEAQ, per germline (reference sequence). The CDR3 DNA reads as TGTGCCAGCAGCTTGGCACAGGGGCGGCCTGGAAACACCATATATTTT. It encodes CASSLAQGRPGNTIYF.

This clone was detected only once. The gene calls are TRBV28 and TRBJ1-3; TRBD1 is a possible D gene (6 bases). V gave up 7 bases and J gave up 0 bases, with 10 bases separating them. The CDR3 runs 14 residues. The germline V gene encodes CDR1 MDHEN and CDR2 SYDVKM. CDR3 amino acids: CASIKQGSGNTIYF. The CDR3 bases are TGTGCCAGCATCAAACAGGGCTCTGGAAACACCATATATTTT.

V is TRBV5-1 and J is TRBJ2-7, with 9 bases aligning to TRBD1. The CDR3 contains 13 residues. Germline CDR1 and CDR2: SGHRS and YFSETQ. Unmatched junction bases numbered 8, after V lost 7 bases and J lost 6 bases. The DNA of the CDR3 is TGCGCCAGCTCGGGACAGGGAAGTACCGAGCAGTACTTC. It encodes CASSGQGSTEQYF.